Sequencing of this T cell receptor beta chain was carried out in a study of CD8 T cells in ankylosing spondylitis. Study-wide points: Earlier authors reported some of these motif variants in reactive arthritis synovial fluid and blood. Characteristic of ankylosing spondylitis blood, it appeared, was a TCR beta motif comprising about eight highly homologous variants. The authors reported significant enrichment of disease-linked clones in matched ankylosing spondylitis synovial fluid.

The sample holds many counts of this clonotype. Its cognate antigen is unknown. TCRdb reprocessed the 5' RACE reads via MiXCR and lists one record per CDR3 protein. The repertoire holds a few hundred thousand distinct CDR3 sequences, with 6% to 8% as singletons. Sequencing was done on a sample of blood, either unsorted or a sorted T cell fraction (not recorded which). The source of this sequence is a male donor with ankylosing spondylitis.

CDR3 bases: TGTGCCAGCAGCGGCGGGTTGGTTGGCAATCAGCCCCAGCATTTT. It is translated as CASSGGLVGNQPQHF. This chain uses TRBV3-1 with TRBJ1-5; D is unresolved. Per germline, CDR1 LGHDT and CDR2 YNNKEL (reference sequence). The CDR3 spans 15 residues. Trimming removed 5 bases from V and 2 bases from J, with 13 bases in between.